This T cell receptor (beta chain) is from a study of beta chain features in type 1 diabetes. This clone was seen a handful of times. The antigen remains undetermined. General study points: High TCR expression in some cells could lead to their over-representation in cDNA sequencing. TCRB CDR3s were moderately but significantly shorter in Type 1 diabetes patients in all four CD4+ subsets.

Germline CDR1 is MNHNY and CDR2 is SVGAGI (reference sequence). Trimming took 5 bases from V and 8 from J, leaving 14 bases between them. This CDR3 contains 13 residues. Via CD45RO/CCR7/CD25/CD127/CD95/CD27, cells of the CD4+ naive, central memory, regulatory and stem cell-like memory subsets were sorted. Populations isolated by sorting all had purity greater than 95%. Expressed TCRB transcripts were sequenced because the entire RNA isolate underwent reverse transcription. This table comes from immunoSEQ multiplex PCR, and its TCRdb copy is limited to in-frame clones, with some not included. The sample carries about 260,000 clones, approximately 20% recorded once.

This TCR was sampled from a woman aged 40 to 50 with type 1 diabetes. Sample: naive CD4+ T cells from blood. V and J are TRBV6-6 and TRBJ2-3; tentative D call: TRBD2 (6 bases). In nucleotides, the CDR3 is TGTGCCAGCAGTCCCTCGGGGGATTTTACGCAGTATTTT. Residues: CASSPSGDFTQYF.